This T cell receptor beta chain is from a study of blood T cell repertoires in COVID-19. Across the whole study: Acute and convalescent COVID-19 samples came from the United States, Italy and Spain.

Across about two dozen US areas, participants ranged in age from about 18 to 90 years. The CDR3 is made up of 16 amino acids. V lost 4 bases and J lost 4; bases outside the gene matches: 7. Germline loops: CDR1 SGHVS, CDR2 FNYEAQ. Per the authors' pipeline: Amplification with reference gene primers provided the estimates of nucleated cell counts. Clones were sequenced by immunoSEQ multiplex PCR, and TCRdb holds only the in-frame ones, with some missing. V and J calls and clone size are as listed in that table; D and trimming were resolved from the DNA. The data show 300,000 to 350,000 clones, roughly 87% seen once.

This sequence joins TRBV7-6 and TRBJ1-6, with TRBD1 identical over 7 bases. The clonotype comes from a woman aged 25 to 45 who had recovered from COVID-19. The sequenced sample was PBMCs or T cells enriched from blood (not recorded which). The chain's CDR3 is CASSSKGTAYNSPLHF. Written as DNA, the CDR3 is TGTGCCAGCAGCTCAAAGGGGACAGCTTATAATTCACCCCTCCACTTT.